Following are 20 T cell receptor beta chains from one sample sequenced in a study of vaccination and CD4 T cells after COVID-19. TCRdb ran MiXCR on the PCR reads and lists one entry per CDR3 protein. Of fewer than 20,000 distinct CDR3 sequences listed, about 70% are singletons. Here the sequenced sample was CD4+ T cells from blood, taken after SARS-CoV-2 vaccination. The receptors originated from a human donor who had recovered from COVID-19.

This clonotype has only a few counts. The CDR3 is CASSLLPGLTDSPLHF. The CDR3, as DNA: TGCGCCAGCAGCTTACTCCCGGGACTCACGGATTCACCCCTCCACTTT. The chain employs TRBV5-1 and TRBJ1-6, with a possible D match to TRBD1 (5 bases). V shed 2 bases and J shed 8 bases, with 17 bases lying between them. Per germline, CDR1 SGHRS and CDR2 YFSETQ. The CDR3 covers 16 residues.

The rearrangement links TRBV19 to TRBJ2-3; the D is unclear. Germline lookup yields CDR1 LNHDA and CDR2 SQIVND (reference sequence). Trimming took 5 bases from V and 2 from J, leaving 8 bases between them. This CDR3 spans 13 amino acids. In DNA form, the CDR3 reads TGTGCCAGTAGTGTGGGGTTCACAGATACGCAGTATTTT. Protein sequence: CASSVGFTDTQYF. The variable domain in full, with the rest retrieved from reference TRBV19 and TRBJ2-3, is DGGITQSPKYLFRKEGQNVTLSCEQNLNHDAMYWYRQDPGQGLRLIYYSQIVNDFQKGDIAEGYSVSREKKESFPLTVTSAQKNPTAFYLCASSVGFTDTQYFGPGTRLTVL.

The chain has TRBV7-9 and TRBJ2-1; D is perhaps TRBD2 (5 bases). Germline CDR1 and CDR2: SEHNR and FQNEAQ (reference sequence). With 5 bases removed from V and 9 bases from J, the gap between germline ends came to 14 bases. The CDR3 contains 13 residues. The CDR3 DNA is TGTGCCAGCAGCGACCGCGAGGAGGCTGAGCAGTTCTTC. This encodes CASSDREEAEQFF.

V gene TRBV11-2 combines with J gene TRBJ1-2; the D is unclear. Germline values: CDR1 SGHAT, CDR2 FQNNGV. The CDR3 totals 15 residues. The ends were cut back, 5 bases at V and 8 bases at J, with 21 bases in the middle. The CDR3 reads CASSPIRSMREGYTF. In DNA form, the CDR3 reads TGTGCCAGCAGCCCAATTCGGTCCATGCGGGAAGGCTACACCTTC.

The CDR3 region is CAWSPGSWELFF. In nucleotides, the CDR3 is TGTGCCTGGAGTCCTGGCAGTTGGGAGCTGTTTTTT. V is TRBV30 and J is TRBJ2-2; no firm D call. Germline assignment: CDR1 GTSNPN and CDR2 SVGIG (reference sequence). This CDR3 has 12 amino acids. V lost 2 bases and J 9 bases, leaving 10 bases between the germline ends.

In this sample, this clonotype turned up once. The chain joins TRBV30 to TRBJ2-3; possible D gene TRBD1, 5 bases. This CDR3 contains 13 residues. The V end lost 3 bases, the J end lost 1 base, and 8 bases lay between the germline ends. CDR1 and CDR2 (germline): GTSNPN, SVGIG (reference sequence). Written as DNA, the CDR3 is TGTGCCTGGAGCCAAGGGGGCACAGATACGCAGTATTTT. Protein: CAWSQGGTDTQYF. Supplemented by reference TRBV30 and TRBJ2-3, the full variable domain reads SQTIHQWPATLVQPVGSPLSLECTVEGTSNPNLYWYRQAAGRGLQLLFYSVGIGQISSEVPQNLSASRPQDRQFILSSKKLLLSDSGFYLCAWSQGGTDTQYFGPGTRLTVL.

The CDR3 nucleotides are TGTGCCAGCAGCTTACGGGTAGCGGGAGCAAACTACGAGCAGTACTTC. Encoded protein: CASSLRVAGANYEQYF. V gene TRBV7-8 combines with J gene TRBJ2-7, with 9 nucleotides matching TRBD2. The CDR3 loop spans 16 amino acids. J gave up 3 bases and V 2 bases, and 8 bases lay outside the gene matches. Germline lookup yields CDR1 SGHVS and CDR2 FQNEAQ.

The chain couples TRBV20-1 to TRBJ1-4; D may be TRBD1 (6 bases). Germline V gives CDR1 DFQATT, CDR2 SNEGSKA (reference sequence). V was shortened by 0 bases and J by 3 bases, with 11 bases between the two germline ends. This CDR3 has 15 amino acids. In DNA, the CDR3 is TGCAGTGCTAGAGATGAAGGGGGGTCTAATGAAAAACTGTTTTTT. Translation gives CSARDEGGSNEKLFF.

This chain joins TRBV7-9 and TRBJ1-1; D is unclear. The germline V gene encodes CDR1 SEHNR and CDR2 FQNEAQ (reference sequence). With 1 base removed from V and 8 bases from J, the gap between germline ends came to 11 bases. The CDR3 spans 13 residues. In nucleotides, the CDR3 is TGTGCCAGCAGCTTAGTTGGCGGCGGGGAAGCTTTCTTT. It translates to CASSLVGGGEAFF.

This sequence joins TRBV2 and TRBJ2-2; weak D call: TRBD2 (6 bases). V was shortened by 8 bases and J by 2 bases, with 12 bases between the two germline ends. Germline lookup yields CDR1 SNHLY and CDR2 FYNNEI. The CDR3 loop spans 14 amino acids. The CDR3: CASRQGGNTGELFF. The CDR3 bases are TGTGCCAGCCGGCAGGGAGGTAACACCGGGGAGCTGTTTTTT.

This chain joins TRBV7-2 and TRBJ1-3, with D possibly matching TRBD1 (6 bases). This CDR3 spans 13 amino acids. V shed 7 bases and J shed 3 bases, with 10 bases lying between them. Germline CDR1 SGHTA, CDR2 FQGNSA. CDR3 coding DNA: TGTGCCAGCAATATGGACAGTGGAAACACCATATATTTT. It yields the protein CASNMDSGNTIYF.

This clonotype has a handful of counts. This chain uses TRBV20-1 with TRBJ2-5; the D call may be TRBD1 or TRBD2 (5 bases each). Trimming pared 0 bases from V and 4 bases from J, leaving 18 bases between. Germline V gene data show CDR1 as DFQATT and CDR2 as SNEGSKA (reference sequence). The CDR3 consists of 16 residues. The CDR3 nucleotides read TGCAGTGCTAGAGATAGCCAGCGGAGTAGGGGAGAGACCCAGTACTTC. Translating it yields CSARDSQRSRGETQYF.

The J gene is TRBJ2-7, the V gene TRBV21-1; the table calls TRBD1, which could not be checked here. TRBV21-1 is described as a pseudogene. The CDR3 covers 13 residues. CDR3 bases: TGTGCCAGTTTTCACGGGGACGGGACCGAGCAGTACTTC. Translation: CASFHGDGTEQYF.

The rearrangement joins TRBV4-2 to TRBJ2-1, with 7 bases fitting TRBD1. CDR1 is LGHNA, CDR2 YNFKEQ, per germline. V lost 0 bases to trimming and J lost 5 bases; unmatched junction nucleotides: 7. CDR3 length equals 16 residues. CDR3 sequence: CASSQDGGQLHNEQFF. CDR3 nucleotide sequence: TGTGCCAGCAGCCAAGATGGGGGACAGCTACACAATGAGCAGTTCTTC.

The chain combines TRBV5-1 with TRBJ2-1, with TRBD2 matching 7 bases. The CDR3 is 14 residues long. CDR1 and CDR2 (germline): SGHRS, YFSETQ. The V and J ends lost 0 bases and 8 bases, in that order; junction bases with no gene match: 5. The CDR3 region is CASSLGGRVDEQFF. The CDR3 DNA follows: TGCGCCAGCAGCTTGGGCGGGAGAGTCGATGAGCAGTTCTTC.

The genes are TRBV6-2 or TRBV6-3 and TRBJ2-3; D is unresolved. The CDR3 contains 14 residues. Between the trimmed V and J ends, which lost 2 bases and 2 bases, there was a span of 8 bases. Per the germline V gene, CDR1 is MNHEY and CDR2 is SVGEGT. CDR3 sequence reads: CASSYLRNTDTQYF. CDR3 DNA: TGTGCCAGCAGTTACCTGCGGAACACAGATACGCAGTATTTT.

The J gene is TRBJ1-1, the V gene TRBV7-2; D call uncertain. Between the trimmed V and J ends, which lost 4 bases and 2 bases, there was a span of 17 bases. The CDR3 spans 16 residues. Germline CDR1 and CDR2: SGHTA and FQGNSA. The CDR3 nucleotides are TGTGCCAGCAGCTGGAAGGTCTTGGCAGCCAACACTGAAGCTTTCTTT. Protein sequence: CASSWKVLAANTEAFF.

V is TRBV6-2 or TRBV6-3 and J is TRBJ2-3; D gene uncertain. This CDR3 has 19 amino acids. V was shortened by 4 bases and J by 0 bases, with 23 bases between the two germline ends. The germline V gene encodes CDR1 MNHEY and CDR2 SVGEGT. The CDR3 DNA reads as TGTGCCAGCAGTTGGCTCGGGCGCCGAGCTACTCTTAGCACAGATACGCAGTATTTT. As protein: CASSWLGRRATLSTDTQYF.

As DNA, the CDR3 is TGTGCCACCAGCAGAGAGTTGTCGGGGGGCGGCGGATCCTACAATGAGCAGTTCTTC. Translated: CATSRELSGGGGSYNEQFF. V usage is TRBV15 and J usage is TRBJ2-1, with D maybe TRBD2 (7 bases). Deletions cut 0 bases from V and 1 base from J, with 19 bases between. The CDR3 has 19 residues. From germline, CDR1 is LNHNV and CDR2 YYDKDF (reference sequence).

J is TRBJ1-5 and V is TRBV2; possible D gene TRBD1, 5 bases. The V end lost 6 bases, the J end lost 1 base, and 16 bases lay between the germline ends. CDR1 and CDR2 (germline): SNHLY, FYNNEI. The length of the CDR3 is 16 residues. CDR3 protein: CASSLLIGVSNQPQHF. As DNA, the CDR3 is TGTGCCAGCAGCTTGCTAATAGGGGTGAGCAATCAGCCCCAGCATTTT.